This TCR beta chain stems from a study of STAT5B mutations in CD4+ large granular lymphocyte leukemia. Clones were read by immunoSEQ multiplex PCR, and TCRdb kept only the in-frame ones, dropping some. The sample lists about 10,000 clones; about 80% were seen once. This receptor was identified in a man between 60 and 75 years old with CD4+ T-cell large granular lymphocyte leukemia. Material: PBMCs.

The CDR3 reads CASSSQGVETQYF. As DNA, the CDR3 is TGCGCCAGCAGCTCACAGGGGGTTGAGACCCAGTACTTC. V gene TRBV5-1 combines with J gene TRBJ2-5, with 8 nucleotides matching TRBD1. The CDR3 runs to 13 residues. Unmatched junction bases numbered 3, after V lost 3 bases and J lost 5 bases. The V gene's germline CDR1 is SGHRS and CDR2 YFSETQ.